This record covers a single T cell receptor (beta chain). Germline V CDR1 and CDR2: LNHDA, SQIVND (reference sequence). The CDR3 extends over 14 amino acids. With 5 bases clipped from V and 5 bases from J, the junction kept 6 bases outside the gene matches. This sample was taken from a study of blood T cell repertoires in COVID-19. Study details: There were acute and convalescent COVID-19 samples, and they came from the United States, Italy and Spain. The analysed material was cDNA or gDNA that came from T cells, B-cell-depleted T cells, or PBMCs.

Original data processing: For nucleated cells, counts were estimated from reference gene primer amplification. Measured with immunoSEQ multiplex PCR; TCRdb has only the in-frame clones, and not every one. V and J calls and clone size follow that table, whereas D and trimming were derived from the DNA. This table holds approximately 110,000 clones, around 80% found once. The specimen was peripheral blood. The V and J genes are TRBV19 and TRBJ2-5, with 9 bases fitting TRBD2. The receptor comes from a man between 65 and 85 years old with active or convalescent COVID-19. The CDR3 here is CASSGAGGDETQYF. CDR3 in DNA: TGTGCCAGTAGTGGAGCGGGGGGTGACGAGACCCAGTACTTC.